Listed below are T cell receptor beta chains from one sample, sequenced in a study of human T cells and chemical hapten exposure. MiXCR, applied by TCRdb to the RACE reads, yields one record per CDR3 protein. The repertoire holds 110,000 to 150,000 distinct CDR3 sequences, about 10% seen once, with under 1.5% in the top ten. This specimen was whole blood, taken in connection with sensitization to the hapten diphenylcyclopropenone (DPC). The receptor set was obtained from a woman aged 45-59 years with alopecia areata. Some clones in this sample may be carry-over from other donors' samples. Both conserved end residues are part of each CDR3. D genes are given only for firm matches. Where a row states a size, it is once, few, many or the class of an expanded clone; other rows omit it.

TGCAGTGCTAGGCGATCACTAGCGGGAGCGTACGAGCAGTACTTC	CSARRSLAGAYEQYF	-	TRBV20-1	TRBJ2-7	TRBD2
TGTGCCAGCAGCCCATGGGGGGCGTCCTACGAGCAGTACTTC	CASSPWGASYEQYF	-	TRBV11-3	TRBJ2-7	-
TGTGCCAGCAGCAATTGTGGGACTGAAGCTTTCTTT	CASSNCGTEAFF	few	TRBV21-1	TRBJ1-1	-
TGTGCCATCAGTCGACGGTTAACCGCGGCGGGGGCCAACGTCCTGACTTTC	CAISRRLTAAGANVLTF	-	TRBV10-3	TRBJ2-6	-
TGTGCCAGCAGCCCAGACAGGGGTCGAAACGCGCCCACCTACAATGAGCAGTTCTTC	CASSPDRGRNAPTYNEQFF	-	TRBV27	TRBJ2-1	TRBD1
TGTGCCAGCAGCCCCGGCAGGGGGAGCACAGATACGCAGTATTTT	CASSPGRGSTDTQYF	many	TRBV5-6	TRBJ2-3	TRBD1
TGTGCCAGCAGCTTTCGGACAGGGAGGAAACTGTTTTTT	CASSFRTGRKLFF	few	TRBV7-2	TRBJ1-4	TRBD1
TGCGCCAGCAGCCCCCAGGGGGGGGGATTATTGAATGAGCAGTTCTTC	CASSPQGGGLLNEQFF	few	TRBV5-1	TRBJ2-1	-
TGCGCCAGCAGCCAAGGGCAGGGGGCAGGCACCGGGGAGCTGTTTTTT	CASSQGQGAGTGELFF	-	TRBV4-1	TRBJ2-2	TRBD1
TGCAGCGTTGAGGGAGCCTTCAATGGCTACACCTTC	CSVEGAFNGYTF	many	TRBV29-1	TRBJ1-2	-
TGTGCCAGCAGCTTTAGGCGCCAGACCCCACTAAGTGAGCAGTTCTTC	CASSFRRQTPLSEQFF	-	TRBV11-2	TRBJ2-1	-
TGTGCCAGCAGTTTCAGCGGGAGCAGGAATGAGCAGTTCTTC	CASSFSGSRNEQFF	many	TRBV28	TRBJ2-1	TRBD2
TGTGCCAGCAGTCCCGGGACTAGTACCGGGGAGCTGTTTTTT	CASSPGTSTGELFF	-	TRBV12-3/TRBV12-4	TRBJ2-2	TRBD2
TGCAGCGTTGCGCGGGGGATCAGCACAGATACGCAGTATTTT	CSVARGISTDTQYF	-	TRBV29-1	TRBJ2-3	TRBD2
TGTGCCAGCAGCCTATCGTGGGAGCAGTACTTC	CASSLSWEQYF	-	TRBV5-5	TRBJ2-7	-